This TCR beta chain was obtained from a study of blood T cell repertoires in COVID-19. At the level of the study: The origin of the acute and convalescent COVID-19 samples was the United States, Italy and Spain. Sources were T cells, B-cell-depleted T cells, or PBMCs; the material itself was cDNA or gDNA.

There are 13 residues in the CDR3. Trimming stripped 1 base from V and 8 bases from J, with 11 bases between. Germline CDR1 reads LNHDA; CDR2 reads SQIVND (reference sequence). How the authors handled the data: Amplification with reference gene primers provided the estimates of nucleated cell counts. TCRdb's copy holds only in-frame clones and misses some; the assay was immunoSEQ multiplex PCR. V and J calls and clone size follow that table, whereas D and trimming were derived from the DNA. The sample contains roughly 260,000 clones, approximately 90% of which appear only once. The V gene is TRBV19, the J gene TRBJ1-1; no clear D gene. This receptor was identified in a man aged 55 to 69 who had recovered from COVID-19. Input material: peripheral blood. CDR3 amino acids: CASSIAEHPEAFF. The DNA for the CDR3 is TGTGCCAGTAGTATAGCCGAACACCCGGAAGCTTTCTTT.